This T cell receptor beta chain was documented in a study of blood T cells in healthy people across ages (dated by TCRdb to about 2015). Regarding the research as a whole: In model experiments, roughly one uniquely barcoded TCR beta cDNA molecule per two T cells was captured by template switching. To avoid experimental bias, donors of different ages were distributed randomly across sequencing lanes. The donors were split into four age groups: young (average around 15 years), middle-aged (roughly 42), aged (more than 55) and long-lived (about 82). The study measured age-related changes in TCR beta repertoire diversity using deep sequencing normalized with unique cDNA molecular identifiers. The study analyzed two additional independent replicas of 1 million unique cDNA reads from the same blood draw for two donors, one aged 18 to 30 and one aged 80 or older. What the authors observed across the whole study: Estimates of total diversity based on one million sequenced T cells were considered lower bounds and underestimates. Donor CMV infection status was unknown, potentially confounding age-related changes in expanded clonotypes. There was a strong correlation between observed TCR beta diversity and the percentage of naive T cells measured by flow cytometry. As age increased, observed TCR beta diversity per million T cells dropped in a roughly linear way, and a significant reduction was already evident by age about 40. Compared with the aged group, the long-lived group had more naive CD4+ T cells, fewer expanded clones and increased TCR diversity, suggesting age selection. Since profiling was done on bulk unsorted PBMCs, naive and antigen-experienced compartments could not be conclusively compared.

This clonotype appeared a few times. This receptor's antigen is unknown. Base qualities were left out, and no much larger clone turns up one base away. Donors were 30 to 45 systemically healthy Caucasian individuals from Russia aged about 6 to 100 years. Each donor gave roughly 9.5 milliliters of peripheral blood, collected into EDTA-treated Vacutainer tubes. Ficoll-Paque density-gradient centrifugation was used to isolate PBMCs, with at least 6.5 million per sample. Trizol reagent was used to extract total RNA from PBMCs, with at least 5.5 micrograms per sample. The percentages of naive CD45RAhigh/CD27high T cells were determined by flow cytometry on a PBMC aliquot from every donor. According to the germline V gene, CDR1 reads SGHRS and CDR2 reads YFSETQ. Taken from cysteine to phenylalanine, the CDR3 has 16 residues. The CDR3 DNA has 48 bases and is translated from base 1. The library was prepared using 5' RACE. Sequencer: Illumina HiSeq 2500. The second PCR ran for roughly 7 to 11 cycles and used a J-beta primer mix along with a sample-barcoded 5' primer. A unique molecular identifier was introduced onto each TCR beta cDNA molecule by a template-switch 5' adaptor carrying 12 random nucleotides. Each sample yielded at least 3 million CDR3-containing paired-end reads. All of the RNA was converted into first-strand cDNA using the Mint cDNA synthesis kit, with a TRBC-specific oligonucleotide serving as the primer. Following uracil-DNA glycosylase treatment, all cDNA underwent a first 18-cycle PCR with the universal primers M1SS and BC2_uni_R. The authors' pipeline ran thus. For normalization, 1 million high-quality reads were randomly selected from each sample, with every read carrying a distinct molecular identifier. Instead of being binned into consensus sequences, reads that shared molecular identifiers were thrown out. MiTCR, run with a Q25 quality threshold and the strictest error-elimination algorithm, handled CDR3 identification, clonotype clustering and error correction. A nonparametric unseen species model using Euler transformation provided a lower-bound estimate of total TCR beta diversity. The public reads were run again by TCRdb, first through fastp at Q25 and then through MiXCR, and only productive beta chains were kept. Rows are combined by CDR3 protein, so each entry shows the most common genes and DNA. The V and J calls reflect TCRdb's pipeline rather than the authors' work. Present in this sample are 700,000 or so distinct CDR3 sequences, roughly two fifths of which were seen just once. About 32% of the sample is held by the ten biggest clonotypes.

Recombination linked TRBV5-1 to TRBJ2-1; a tentative D match to TRBD2 spans 6 bases. The J call may be mistaken, given a closer DNA end match to TRBJ2-7. This sequence was found in a man at least 80 years old in good health. Sample: blood. The CDR3 in this case is CASSGGAQASYNEQYF. Here is the DNA: TGCGCCAGCAGCGGCGGGGCCCAGGCTTCCTACAATGAGCAGTACTTC.